Shown below are 22 T cell receptor beta chains from a single sample sequenced in a study of identical twins. TCRdb re-analysed the 5' RACE reads in MiXCR, keeping a single row per CDR3 protein. The data hold 250,000 to 300,000 distinct CDR3 sequences, with 8.5% to 9.5% observed a single time. These data also featured in a second study, about yellow fever vaccine responses in identical twins.

Sequencing used CD8+ T cells sorted from blood. The receptor set was obtained from a woman aged 18-29 years in good health.

This clonotype turned up a few times. This chain links TRBV6-2 or TRBV6-3 with TRBJ2-5; the match to TRBD1 covers 10 bases. Germline loops: CDR1 MNHEY, CDR2 SVGEGT. V lost 4 bases and J lost 4; bases outside the gene matches: 6. The CDR3 consists of 15 residues. In DNA, the CDR3 is TGTGCCAGCAGTTCATCCGGGACAGGGGCAGAGACCCAGTACTTC. Encoded protein: CASSSSGTGAETQYF.

This clonotype was seen many times. This chain connects TRBV4-1 to TRBJ1-5; possible D gene TRBD1, 5 bases. CDR1 is MGHRA and CDR2 is YSYEKL in the germline V gene. Trimming took 2 bases from V and 7 from J, leaving 12 bases between them. This CDR3 comprises 14 residues. CDR3 nucleotides: TGCGCCAGCAGCCAAAGGGAGGGGACGCAGCCCCAGCATTTT. This translates into CASSQREGTQPQHF.

V usage is TRBV28 and J usage is TRBJ2-5; D is unclear. The germline V and J ends were trimmed by 4 bases and 2 bases, with 17 bases remaining between them. Germline values: CDR1 MDHEN, CDR2 SYDVKM. The CDR3 extends over 16 amino acids. Here the CDR3 DNA reads TGTGCCAGCAGTTCATTCGACACCGCCTCTCAAGAGACCCAGTACTTC. Residues: CASSSFDTASQETQYF.

This clonotype was counted many times. The chain combines TRBV7-9 with TRBJ2-1; D uncertain. The germline V gene has CDR1 SEHNR and CDR2 FQNEAQ (reference sequence). The CDR3 extends over 15 amino acids. The germline V and J ends were trimmed by 5 bases and 9 bases, with 20 bases remaining between them. The CDR3 region is CASSPYLPQVSEQFF. The CDR3 nucleotides are TGTGCCAGCAGCCCCTATTTGCCCCAAGTCAGTGAGCAGTTCTTC.

This clonotype was observed at least ten times. This sequence joins TRBV6-1 and TRBJ2-7, with 9 bases fitting TRBD2. The CDR3 contains 15 residues. CDR1 and CDR2 (germline): MNHNS, SASEGT. V gave up 6 bases and J gave up 0 bases; unmatched junction bases: 6. CDR3 DNA: TGTGCCAGCAGACCCTATAGCGGGAGCTCCTACGAGCAGTACTTC. Amino acid sequence: CASRPYSGSSYEQYF.

The genes are TRBV5-1 and TRBJ2-2; the D gene is possibly TRBD1 (6 bases). This CDR3 comprises 15 residues. The V and J ends lost 4 bases and 6 bases respectively, with 16 bases between them. Germline V lookup: CDR1 SGHRS, CDR2 YFSETQ. This CDR3 reads CASSIQQGYAGELFF. Here the CDR3 DNA reads TGCGCCAGCAGCATACAGCAGGGGTACGCCGGGGAGCTGTTTTTT.

This clonotype occurred once. The chain employs TRBV28 and TRBJ2-7, with D perhaps matching TRBD1 (5 bases). V was trimmed by 6 bases and J by 8 bases, leaving 14 bases between them. Germline V gives CDR1 MDHEN, CDR2 SYDVKM. This CDR3 contains 12 residues. CDR3 nucleotide sequence: TGTGCCAGCAGGGTCAGGGCGTACAAGCAGTACTTC. It translates to CASRVRAYKQYF.

The chain carries TRBV11-2 and TRBJ2-3, with 12 bases lining up with TRBD2. CDR3 size: 17 residues. The V and J ends lost 4 bases and 7 bases, in that order; junction bases with no gene match: 12. Looked up from germline, CDR1 is SGHAT and CDR2 is FQNNGV. As DNA, the CDR3 is TGTGCCAGCAGCTCCAAAAATCTAGCGGGAGGGCGGTATACGCAGTATTTT. It is translated as CASSSKNLAGGRYTQYF.

This clonotype was seen more than once but under ten times. J is TRBJ2-3 and V is TRBV20-1; D unclear. Per the germline V gene, CDR1 is DFQATT and CDR2 is SNEGSKA (reference sequence). Trimming cost V 6 bases and J 2 bases, with 21 bases left between them. The CDR3 has 16 residues. This chain's CDR3 is CSAPRLEPVDTDTQYF. The CDR3 DNA sequence: TGCAGTGCCCCTAGACTCGAGCCCGTAGACACAGATACGCAGTATTTT.

The gene calls are TRBV18 and TRBJ2-7; TRBD1 matches 7 bases. The CDR3 runs 12 residues. V shed 4 bases, J shed 11 bases, and the junction held 8 bases outside the gene matches. Germline loops: CDR1 KGHSH, CDR2 LQKENI. The CDR3 sequence: CASSRTGEGKYF. CDR3 sequence (DNA): TGTGCCAGCTCACGAACAGGGGAAGGGAAGTACTTC.

The rearrangement joins TRBV4-2 to TRBJ2-2; no firm D call. CDR3 length equals 14 residues. Trimming shortened V by 4 bases and J by 3 bases, and 9 bases separated the two germline ends. Germline values: CDR1 LGHNA, CDR2 YNFKEQ. CDR3 sequence reads: CASSPGRDTGELFF. CDR3 nucleotides: TGTGCCAGCAGCCCTGGACGGGACACCGGGGAGCTGTTTTTT.

This clonotype was counted ten times or more. This rearrangement joins TRBV24-1 to TRBJ2-5; no clear D. CDR3 size: 14 residues. In germline, CDR1 is KGHDR, CDR2 SFDVKD. Trimming pared 1 base from V and 7 bases from J, leaving 12 bases between. The CDR3, as DNA: TGTGCCACCAGTGATTTTAGGGAAGGCTGGACCCAGTACTTC. Its translation is CATSDFREGWTQYF.

The chain has TRBV29-1 and TRBJ1-1; 11 bases line up with TRBD1. CDR3 length: 15 amino acids. Germline V lookup: CDR1 SQVTM, CDR2 ANQGSEA. The ends lost 1 base at V and 11 bases at J; junction bases unmatched: 12. The CDR3 region has the DNA TGCAGCGTTGAAGGAACCGGGACAGGGGGGGCCGTGGCTTTCTTT. This gives the protein CSVEGTGTGGAVAFF.

This clonotype was observed many times. This chain links TRBV6-1 with TRBJ2-1; possibly TRBD1 for D (5 bases). Trimming removed 3 bases from V and 5 bases from J, with 17 bases in between. CDR3 size: 16 residues. Germline CDR1 MNHNS, CDR2 SASEGT. The DNA for the CDR3 is TGTGCCAGCAGTGACCGACAGATACACCTTGACAATGAGCAGTTCTTC. Protein product: CASSDRQIHLDNEQFF.

This chain joins TRBV12-3 or TRBV12-4 and TRBJ2-2; the D is unclear. The CDR3 is 16 residues long. Trimming pared 1 base from V and 4 bases from J, leaving 13 bases between. As DNA, the CDR3 is TGTGCCAGCAGTTTAGGGGCGAGACCGGCCACCGGGGAGCTGTTTTTT. This gives the protein CASSLGARPATGELFF.

This clonotype was seen many times. The chain combines TRBV5-6 with TRBJ2-1; 7 bases line up with TRBD1. J gave up 2 bases and V 2 bases, and 4 bases lay outside the gene matches. This CDR3 spans 15 amino acids. Germline V gene data show CDR1 as SGHDT and CDR2 as YYEEEE. CDR3 coding DNA: TGTGCCAGCAGCTTTGGGACAGCCACCTACAATGAGCAGTTCTTC. As protein: CASSFGTATYNEQFF.

This clonotype was seen a few times. V usage is TRBV20-1 and J usage is TRBJ2-5; 9 bases map to TRBD1. Germline trimming cut 3 bases from V and 3 bases from J; bases unmatched to any gene: 2. The CDR3 length is 13 residues. The germline V gene encodes CDR1 DFQATT and CDR2 SNEGSKA (reference sequence). CDR3 sequence (DNA): TGCAGTGCTAGGGGACAGGGAGAAGAGACCCAGTACTTC. This sequence encodes CSARGQGEETQYF.

This clonotype was recorded a few times. Written as DNA, the CDR3 is TGTGCCAGCAGTCGACAGGGTACGATTTACGAGCAGTACTTC. As protein: CASSRQGTIYEQYF. The rearrangement uses TRBV9 and TRBJ2-7; 7 nucleotides line up with TRBD1. Per the germline V gene, CDR1 is SGDLS and CDR2 is YYNGEE. V lost 5 bases to trimming and J lost 4 bases; unmatched junction nucleotides: 9. The CDR3 is 14 residues long.

This clonotype was counted ten times or more. The rearrangement joins TRBV29-1 to TRBJ2-1; D gene unclear. With 5 bases removed from V and 6 bases from J, the gap between germline ends came to 17 bases. Looked up from germline, CDR1 is SQVTM and CDR2 is ANQGSEA. This CDR3 region has 14 residues. The DNA of the CDR3 is TGCAGCGTTCTCCGGCCTAGATCTGGCAATGAGCAGTTCTTC. Amino acid sequence: CSVLRPRSGNEQFF.

This clonotype was seen a few times. The gene calls are TRBV6-5 and TRBJ2-2; 9 bases are shared with TRBD2. The V segment lost 2 bases and the J segment 0 bases; nucleotides outside the gene matches: 7. This CDR3 region has 18 residues. CDR1 is MNHEY and CDR2 is SVGAGI in the germline V gene. The CDR3 loop reads CASSYTGGGATNTGELFF. The CDR3, as DNA: TGTGCCAGCAGTTACACCGGCGGGGGGGCCACGAACACCGGGGAGCTGTTTTTT.

The rearrangement joins TRBV6-5 to TRBJ2-7, with TRBD1 identical over 7 bases. Trimming took 2 bases from V and 3 from J; bases not matched to a gene: 4. Germline V gives CDR1 MNHEY, CDR2 SVGAGI. The CDR3 totals 14 residues. The CDR3 DNA is TGTGCCAGCAGTTACCAACCAGGGGGCTACGAGCAGTACTTC. This translates into CASSYQPGGYEQYF.

The chain is built from TRBV11-2 and TRBJ2-7, with D unclear. From germline, CDR1 is SGHAT and CDR2 FQNNGV. The V end was cut by 5 bases, the J end by 5 bases, with 16 bases between. The CDR3 loop spans 14 amino acids. The CDR3: CASSPTPEVNEQYF. The CDR3 nucleotides read TGTGCCAGCAGCCCAACCCCGGAAGTCAACGAGCAGTACTTC. The variable domain in full, completed from reference TRBV11-2 and TRBJ2-7, reads EAGVAQSPRYKIIEKRQSVAFWCNPISGHATLYWYQQILGQGPKLLIQFQNNGVVDDSQLPKDRFSAERLKGVDSTLKIQPAKLEDSAVYLCASSPTPEVNEQYFGPGTRLTVT.